This record covers a single T cell receptor beta chain. Its antigen is not yet known. No base quality values were provided; no much bigger clone lies one nucleotide off. According to the germline V gene, CDR1 reads ENHRY and CDR2 reads SYGVKD. The CDR3 sequence holds 17 residues, the cysteine and phenylalanine included. Only the CDR3 DNA stays, 51 bases, in frame from base 1. V is pruned by 2 bases and J by 2 bases, leaving 10 bases of the junction without a gene match. The TCR beta CDR3 regions were amplified from RNA transcripts. For the first round of RT-PCR on the TCR CDR3, the HTBI primer set was used together with the Qiagen OneStep RT-PCR kit. Libraries were constructed in a second round of multiplex PCR, after which size selection and purification were carried out. Libraries were sequenced paired-end with 100 bp reads on an Illumina HiSeq2000. As for the original processing: SOAPnuke was used to process the raw data, removing reads that contained adapters or uncalled bases, had a mean Phred below 15, or lacked an exact match to the constant primer or identifier. COPE v1.2.5 was used to merge the high-quality paired reads, and each unique nucleotide sequence was defined as a clonotype. MiTCR v1.1 was used to align clonotypes to the IMGT TRBV, TRBD and TRBJ reference segments. Analysis was restricted to V-J combinations with a frequency above 0.0001, which covered roughly 99% of repertoires. A TCS score was defined as the ratio between F50 (clonal expansion) and ExV (chaos), using BLOSUM62-based TCRdist between CDR3 peptides within each V-J. Welch's t-statistics and random forest reduced just over 500 V-J features to roughly 13, which were used in a naive Bayes classifier (R e1071). The public reads were quality trimmed at Q25 with fastp and then assembled into clones with MiXCR by TCRdb, keeping productive beta chains. CDR3 protein duplicates are merged, each entry listing the most common genes and DNA. These V and J calls rely on TCRdb rather than the paper's analysis. In this sample the table shows a few hundred thousand distinct CDR3 sequences, 12% to 15% of which occur a single time. The top ten constitute approximately 13% of the sample.

The sample originates from a study of T cells in Graves' hyperthyroidism and ophthalmopathy (dated by TCRdb to between 2018 and 2020). Turning to the overall study: Peripheral blood was sampled at the time of initial diagnosis, prior to any treatment. A discovery cohort of about a hundred patients, about 40 with Graves' ophthalmopathy and 57 with stable Graves' hyperthyroidism, was used to find distinguishing TCR V-J signatures. An independent validation cohort of around 19 hyperthyroidism patients and 15 or so patients who later progressed to ophthalmopathy tested prospective prediction of ophthalmopathy. The approximately 100 discovery patients were divided at random into training and test sets in a 7:3 ratio. In addition, the study compared T-cell repertoires in thyroid tissue and in blood from about 6 Graves' hyperthyroidism patients. After sampling, hyperthyroidism patients received methimazole starting at 30 mg daily, and ophthalmopathy patients received high-dose intravenous methylprednisolone. According to the paper, TCR Vbeta CDR3 sequencing was carried out on 120 to 150 peripheral blood samples, which came from about 45 ophthalmopathy, around 74 hyperthyroidism and roughly 17 progressor patients.

Broader findings and caveats from the paper: In validation, the model predicted progression to ophthalmopathy a median of roughly six months before onset, with about 71% sensitivity and roughly 77% specificity. Blood samples also contained most of the expanded thyroid clonotypes (frequency above 0.001), which suggests that blood repertoires may reflect thyroid immune responses. Sample size was not statistically predetermined, and blinding of investigators to group allocation was not performed. A 13 V-J signature model separated ophthalmopathy from stable hyperthyroidism, with roughly 88% sensitivity and roughly 82% specificity in cross-validation and 80%/75% in testing.

Stable Graves' hyperthyroidism was defined as no progression to ophthalmopathy during 18 months of follow-up. Hyperthyroidism patients were newly diagnosed, had a disease duration of under 2 months, and were aged 18 to 65 years. Patients with uncontrolled infections, other autoimmune diseases, pregnancy or lactation were excluded. Clinical symptoms, serum thyroxine and TRAb, thyroid ultrasound, and orbital computed tomography formed the basis for the diagnoses. PBMCs were isolated from 7.5 to 10 ml of fresh peripheral blood by Ficoll-Paque density gradient centrifugation. Total RNA was extracted using Trizol reagent, and RNA quality was assessed on an Agilent 2100 Bioanalyzer.

The chain joins TRBV10-3 to TRBJ1-1, and TRBD1 matches 8 of the central bases. The sample comprised blood. This receptor was identified in a woman in her forties with Graves' hyperthyroidism. For the CDR3, the sequence is CAISEPMNRGDNTEAFF. The nucleotide sequence reads TGTGCCATCAGTGAGCCTATGAACAGGGGGGATAACACTGAAGCTTTCTTT.